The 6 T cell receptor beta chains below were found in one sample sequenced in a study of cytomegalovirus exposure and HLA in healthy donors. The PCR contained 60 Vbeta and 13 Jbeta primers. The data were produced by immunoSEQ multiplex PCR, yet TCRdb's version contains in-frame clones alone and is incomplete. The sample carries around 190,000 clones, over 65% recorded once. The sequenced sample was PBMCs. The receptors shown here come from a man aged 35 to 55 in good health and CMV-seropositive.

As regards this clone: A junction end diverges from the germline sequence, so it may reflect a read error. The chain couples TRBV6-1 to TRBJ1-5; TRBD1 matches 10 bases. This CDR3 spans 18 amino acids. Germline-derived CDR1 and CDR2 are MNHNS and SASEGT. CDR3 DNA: TGTGCCAGCAGGGAAGGTCCAGAAGGACAGGGGGTGGGTCAGCCCCAGCATTTT. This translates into CASREGPEGQGVGQPQHF.

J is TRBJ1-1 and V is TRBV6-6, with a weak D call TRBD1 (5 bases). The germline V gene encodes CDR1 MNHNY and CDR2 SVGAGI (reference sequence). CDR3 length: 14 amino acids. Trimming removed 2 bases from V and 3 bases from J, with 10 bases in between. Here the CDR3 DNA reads TGTGCCAGCAGTTACGGCGGGGGGGACACTGAAGCTTTCTTT. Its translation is CASSYGGGDTEAFF.

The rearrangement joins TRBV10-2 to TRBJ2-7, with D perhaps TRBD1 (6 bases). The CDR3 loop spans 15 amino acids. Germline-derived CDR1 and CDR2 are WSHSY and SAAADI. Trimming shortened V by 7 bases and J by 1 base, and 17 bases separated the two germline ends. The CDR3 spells CASTDLGASSYEQYF. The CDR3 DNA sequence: TGCGCCAGCACCGACCTGGGGGCTTCTTCCTACGAGCAGTACTTC.

The CDR3 nucleotides are TGTGCGTTGTACACGCAATTCTACGAGCAGTACTTC. As protein: CALYTQFYEQYF. The chain couples TRBV19 to TRBJ2-7; no clear D gene. In germline, CDR1 is LNHDA, CDR2 SQIVND (reference sequence). This CDR3 has 12 amino acids. Variable domain in full (rest from reference TRBV19 and TRBJ2-7): DGGITQSPKYLFRKEGQNVTLSCEQNLNHDAMYWYRQDPGQGLRLIYYSQIVNDFQKGDIAEGYSVSREKKESFPLTVTSAQKNPTAFYLCALYTQFYEQYFGPGTRLTVT.

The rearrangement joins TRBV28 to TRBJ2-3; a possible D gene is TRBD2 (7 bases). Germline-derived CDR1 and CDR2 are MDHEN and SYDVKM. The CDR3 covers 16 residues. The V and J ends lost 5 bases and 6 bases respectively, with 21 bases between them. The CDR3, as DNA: TGTGCCAGCAGTGAGTGGGCCGGAGGGGGGGAGGATACGCAGTATTTT. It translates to CASSEWAGGGEDTQYF.

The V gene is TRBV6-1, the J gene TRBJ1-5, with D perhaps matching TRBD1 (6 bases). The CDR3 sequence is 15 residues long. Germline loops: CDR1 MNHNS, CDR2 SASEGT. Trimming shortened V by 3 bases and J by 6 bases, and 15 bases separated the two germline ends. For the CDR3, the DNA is TGTGCCAGCAGTGACCAACAGGGATCGGGTCAGCCCCAGCATTTT. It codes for CASSDQQGSGQPQHF.